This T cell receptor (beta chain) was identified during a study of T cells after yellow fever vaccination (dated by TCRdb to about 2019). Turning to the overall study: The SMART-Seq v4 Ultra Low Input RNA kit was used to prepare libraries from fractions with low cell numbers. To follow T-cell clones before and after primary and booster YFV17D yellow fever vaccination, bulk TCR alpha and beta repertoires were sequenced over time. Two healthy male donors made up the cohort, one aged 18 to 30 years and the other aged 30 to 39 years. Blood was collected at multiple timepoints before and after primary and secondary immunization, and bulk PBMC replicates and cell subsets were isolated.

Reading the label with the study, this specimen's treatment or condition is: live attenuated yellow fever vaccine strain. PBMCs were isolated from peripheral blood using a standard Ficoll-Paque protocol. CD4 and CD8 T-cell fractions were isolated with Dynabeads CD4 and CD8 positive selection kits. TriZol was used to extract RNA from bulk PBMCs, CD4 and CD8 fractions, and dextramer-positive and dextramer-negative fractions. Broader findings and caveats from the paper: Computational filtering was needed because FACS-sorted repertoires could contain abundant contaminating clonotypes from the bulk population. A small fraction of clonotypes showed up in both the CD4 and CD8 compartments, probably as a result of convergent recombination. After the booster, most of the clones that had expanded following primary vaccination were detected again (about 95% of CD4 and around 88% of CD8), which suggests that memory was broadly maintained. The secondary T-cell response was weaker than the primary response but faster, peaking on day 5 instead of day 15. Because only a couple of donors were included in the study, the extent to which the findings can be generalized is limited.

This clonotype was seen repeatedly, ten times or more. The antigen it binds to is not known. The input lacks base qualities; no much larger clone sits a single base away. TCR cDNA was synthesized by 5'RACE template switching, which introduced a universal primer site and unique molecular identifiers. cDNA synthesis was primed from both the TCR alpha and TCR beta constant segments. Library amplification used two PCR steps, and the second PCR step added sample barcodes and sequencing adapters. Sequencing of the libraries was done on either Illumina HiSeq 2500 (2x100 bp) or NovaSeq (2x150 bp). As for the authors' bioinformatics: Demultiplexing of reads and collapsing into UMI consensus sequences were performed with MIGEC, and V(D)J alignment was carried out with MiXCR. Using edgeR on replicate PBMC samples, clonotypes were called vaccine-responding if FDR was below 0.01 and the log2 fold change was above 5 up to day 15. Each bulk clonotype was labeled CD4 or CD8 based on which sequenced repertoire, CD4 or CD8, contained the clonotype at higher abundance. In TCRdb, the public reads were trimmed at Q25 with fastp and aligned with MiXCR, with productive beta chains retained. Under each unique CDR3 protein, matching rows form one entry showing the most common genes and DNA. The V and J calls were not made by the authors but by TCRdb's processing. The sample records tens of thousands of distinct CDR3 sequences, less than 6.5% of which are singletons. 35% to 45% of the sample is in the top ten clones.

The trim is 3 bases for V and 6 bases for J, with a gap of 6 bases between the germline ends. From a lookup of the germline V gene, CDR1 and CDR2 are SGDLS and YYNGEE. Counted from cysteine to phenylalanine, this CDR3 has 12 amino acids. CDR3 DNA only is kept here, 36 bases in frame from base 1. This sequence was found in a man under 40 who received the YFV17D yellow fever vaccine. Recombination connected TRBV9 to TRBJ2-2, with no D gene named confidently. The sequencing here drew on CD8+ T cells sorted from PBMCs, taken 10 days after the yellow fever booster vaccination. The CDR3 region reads CASSDTPGELFF. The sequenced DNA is TGTGCCAGCAGCGATACACCCGGGGAGCTGTTTTTT.